This entry lists 32 T cell receptor beta chains sequenced from one sample in a study of OX40 agonist ivuxolimab in advanced cancers. Sequencing used immunoSEQ multiplex PCR; TCRdb keeps in-frame clones, though not all of them. The profile shows tens of thousands of clones, 88% of them singletons. The specimen comprised CD4+ or CD8+ T cells sorted from blood, sampled in a trial of the OX40 agonist ivuxolimab. These receptor sequences come from an adult with an advanced solid tumor such as melanoma, head and neck, liver or kidney cancer.

This chain joins TRBV6-1 and TRBJ2-2; 7 bases fit TRBD1. The V gene's germline CDR1 is MNHNS and CDR2 SASEGT. V trimming: 4 bases; J trimming: 7 bases; junction bases outside the gene matches: 6. This CDR3 is built from 14 residues. The CDR3 DNA is TGTGCCAGCAGTGGAGACAGGGCCAACGGGGAGCTGTTTTTT. Translated, it gives CASSGDRANGELFF.

The chain uses TRBV7-2 and TRBJ2-3; 8 nucleotides match TRBD2. This CDR3 spans 17 amino acids. CDR1 SGHTA and CDR2 FQGNSA come from the germline V gene. V was pared by 2 bases and J by 4 bases, with 11 bases of the junction left unmatched. The CDR3: CASSLRFRGLGPDTQYF. DNA of the CDR3: TGTGCCAGCAGCTTACGATTCAGGGGACTAGGTCCAGATACGCAGTATTTT.

The chain employs TRBV6-1 and TRBJ1-3; TRBD1 matches at 9 bases. The ends lost 2 bases at V and 2 bases at J; junction bases unmatched: 7. Germline loops: CDR1 MNHNS, CDR2 SASEGT. The CDR3 runs to 17 residues. This CDR3 reads CASSEITNRGPGNTIYF. The CDR3 region has the DNA TGTGCCAGCAGTGAAATAACCAACAGGGGGCCTGGAAACACCATATATTTT.

This clone was counted a single time. This rearrangement joins TRBV4-2 to TRBJ2-7; the D gene is possibly TRBD2 (6 bases). CDR3 length: 15 residues. Germline values: CDR1 LGHNA, CDR2 YNFKEQ. Trimming left V 0 bases short and J 5 bases short, with 14 bases between. CDR3 sequence reads: CASSQEGGLNDEQYF. As DNA, the CDR3 is TGTGCCAGCAGCCAAGAAGGCGGACTAAACGACGAGCAGTACTTC.

This clone occurred a few times. The chain has TRBV11-2 and TRBJ1-2; D is unclear. With 0 bases removed from V and 2 bases from J, the gap between germline ends came to 13 bases. From germline, CDR1 is SGHAT and CDR2 FQNNGV. This CDR3 region has 16 residues. CDR3 bases: TGTGCCAGCAGCTTAGAAGGAGGGTCGTCGAACTATGGCTACACCTTC. Its translation: CASSLEGGSSNYGYTF. The entire variable domain, with the rest obtained from reference TRBV11-2 and TRBJ1-2, is as follows: EAGVAQSPRYKIIEKRQSVAFWCNPISGHATLYWYQQILGQGPKLLIQFQNNGVVDDSQLPKDRFSAERLKGVDSTLKIQPAKLEDSAVYLCASSLEGGSSNYGYTFGSGTRLTVV.

This clone came up a few times. The chain joins TRBV15 to TRBJ1-1, with 8 nucleotides matching TRBD1. CDR3 length: 14 amino acids. The V gene's germline CDR1 is LNHNV and CDR2 YYDKDF (reference sequence). V shed 1 base, J shed 5 bases, and the junction held 3 bases outside the gene matches. CDR3 residues: CATSRGQGRTEAFF. CDR3 bases: TGTGCCACCAGCAGAGGACAGGGGAGGACTGAAGCTTTCTTT.

The chain uses TRBV11-2 and TRBJ1-1, with a weak D call TRBD1 (5 bases). Trimming left V 3 bases short and J 4 bases short, with 12 bases between. Germline CDR1 is SGHAT and CDR2 is FQNNGV. This CDR3 contains 14 residues. This chain's CDR3 is CASSFDRGSTEAFF. The DNA of the CDR3 is TGTGCCAGCAGCTTCGACAGAGGGAGCACTGAAGCTTTCTTT.

Here the CDR3 reads CAWSRSNQPQHF. CDR3 in DNA: TGTGCCTGGAGTCGCAGCAATCAGCCCCAGCATTTT. V usage is TRBV30 and J usage is TRBJ1-5; no definite D call. Trimming cost V 2 bases and J 1 base, with 3 bases left between them. The CDR3 consists of 12 residues. Germline CDR1 reads GTSNPN; CDR2 reads SVGIG (reference sequence).

The chain uses TRBV11-2 and TRBJ2-5; the match to TRBD2 covers 9 bases. The J call is doubtful: the DNA matches TRBJ2-7 better. The CDR3 runs 14 residues. The germline V gene has CDR1 SGHAT and CDR2 FQNNGV. CDR3 DNA sequence: TGTGCCAGCAGCCCCGTTAGCGGGAGAGGCGAGCAGTACTTC. Its translation is CASSPVSGRGEQYF.

The chain is built from TRBV18 and TRBJ2-7; D uncertain. The CDR3 consists of 14 residues. Trimming shortened V by 2 bases and J by 0 bases, and 8 bases separated the two germline ends. Per germline, CDR1 KGHSH and CDR2 LQKENI. The CDR3 spells CASSPVENSYEQYF. CDR3 coding DNA: TGTGCCAGCTCACCAGTGGAGAACTCCTACGAGCAGTACTTC.

This sequence joins TRBV27 and TRBJ2-6, with D perhaps matching TRBD1 (7 bases). CDR3 size: 16 residues. Germline values: CDR1 MNHEY, CDR2 SMNVEV (reference sequence). V was shortened by 6 bases and J by 2 bases, with 14 bases between the two germline ends. CDR3 bases: TGTGCCAGCAGATTAGCAGGGGGGACTGGGGCCAACGTCCTGACTTTC. Its translation is CASRLAGGTGANVLTF.

The DNA of the CDR3 is TGTGCCAGCAGTTTAGTCCTAGCCCGGGAGCTGTTTTTT. It yields the protein CASSLVLARELFF. The chain carries TRBV28 and TRBJ2-2; a possible D gene is TRBD2 (5 bases). Germline CDR1 is MDHEN and CDR2 is SYDVKM. The V end was cut by 2 bases, the J end by 9 bases, with 10 bases between. The CDR3 consists of 13 residues.

This clone was seen just once. A junction boundary mismatches the germline segment, possibly from a read error. The V gene is TRBV4-2, the J gene TRBJ2-1; tentatively, D is TRBD2 (6 bases). Germline CDR1 and CDR2: LGHNA and YNFKEQ. The CDR3 loop spans 14 amino acids. CDR3 region: CASSLEGGYSEQFF. Here the CDR3 DNA reads TGTGCCAGCAGCTTGGAGGGCGGGTACAGTGAGCAGTTCTTC.

The chain employs TRBV19 and TRBJ1-1, with 8 nucleotides matching TRBD1. There are 15 residues in the CDR3. Germline V lookup: CDR1 LNHDA, CDR2 SQIVND (reference sequence). V was clipped by 6 bases and J by 6 bases; unmatched bases: 12. The CDR3 here is CASRRAPDRVSEAFF. The CDR3 nucleotides read TGTGCCAGTAGACGAGCCCCGGACAGGGTTTCTGAAGCTTTCTTT.

This chain uses TRBV15 with TRBJ2-5; TRBD1 agrees at 12 bases. The germline gives CDR1 LNHNV, CDR2 YYDKDF (reference sequence). V lost 3 bases, J lost 5 bases, and 7 bases stayed unmatched. The CDR3 loop spans 16 amino acids. The CDR3 region has the DNA TGTGCCACCAGCAGGGGGGACAGGGGGCGCAGGGAGACCCAGTACTTC. Its translation is CATSRGDRGRRETQYF.

A few counts support this clone. The V call is TRBV6-5, the J call TRBJ2-2; D possibly corresponds to TRBD1 (5 bases). CDR3 length: 12 amino acids. Germline CDR1 reads MNHEY; CDR2 reads SVGAGI. Trimming cost V 9 bases and J 6 bases, with 11 bases left between them. CDR3 DNA: TGTGCCAGTGGGGCGCCCGCCGGGGAGCTGTTTTTT. It is translated as CASGAPAGELFF.

This clone came up a few times. The rearrangement links TRBV9 to TRBJ1-5; 7 nucleotides match TRBD1. V lost 2 bases, J lost 3 bases, and 2 bases stayed unmatched. This CDR3 comprises 14 residues. Germline loops: CDR1 SGDLS, CDR2 YYNGEE. The CDR3 nucleotides are TGTGCCAGCAGCGTGGGACAGACCAATCAGCCCCAGCATTTT. Its protein product is CASSVGQTNQPQHF.

The chain combines TRBV9 with TRBJ1-3; D remains ambiguous. The CDR3 loop spans 16 amino acids. Germline CDR1 is SGDLS and CDR2 is YYNGEE. Trimming took off 2 bases at V and 0 bases at J, with 12 bases between the two ends. The CDR3 region has the DNA TGTGCCAGCAGCGTGACTGAGGCTCTCTCTGGAAACACCATATATTTT. It is translated as CASSVTEALSGNTIYF.

This rearrangement joins TRBV5-5 to TRBJ1-5, with a tentative D call TRBD1 (6 bases). The CDR3 has 17 amino acids. Germline values: CDR1 SGHKS, CDR2 YYEKEE (reference sequence). The V and J ends lost 0 bases and 2 bases respectively, with 15 bases between them. In DNA form, the CDR3 reads TGTGCCAGCAGCTTGGCCGGGCCGGGGGCGGGCAATCAGCCCCAGCATTTT. Its protein product is CASSLAGPGAGNQPQHF.

The V gene is TRBV19, the J gene TRBJ1-2; TRBD1 might be the D (6 bases). The V end was cut by 6 bases, the J end by 4 bases, with 9 bases between. The germline V gene has CDR1 LNHDA and CDR2 SQIVND (reference sequence). CDR3 size: 12 residues. In DNA form, the CDR3 reads TGTGCCAGTAGAGGACAGATCTATGGCTACACCTTC. This codes for CASRGQIYGYTF. The whole variable domain, filled in from reference TRBV19 and TRBJ1-2, reads DGGITQSPKYLFRKEGQNVTLSCEQNLNHDAMYWYRQDPGQGLRLIYYSQIVNDFQKGDIAEGYSVSREKKESFPLTVTSAQKNPTAFYLCASRGQIYGYTFGSGTRLTVV.

The gene calls are TRBV18 and TRBJ1-2; D uncertain. Germline loops: CDR1 KGHSH, CDR2 LQKENI. The CDR3 runs to 13 residues. V was shortened by 5 bases and J by 2 bases, with 9 bases between the two germline ends. CDR3 loop: CASSETVNYGYTF. CDR3 DNA: TGTGCCAGCTCAGAGACGGTGAACTATGGCTACACCTTC.

The chain links TRBV7-3 to TRBJ1-1; TRBD1 is a possible D gene (5 bases). The CDR3 has 17 residues. Trimming pared 1 base from V and 7 bases from J, leaving 22 bases between. Germline lookup yields CDR1 SGHTA and CDR2 FQGTGA. The CDR3 DNA reads as TGTGCCAGCAGCTTAAGCAGGGAATTTGGAGGGAGCAGTGAAGCTTTCTTT. Protein: CASSLSREFGGSSEAFF.

This chain uses TRBV25-1 with TRBJ2-1; D not certain. The CDR3 totals 15 residues. The germline V and J ends were trimmed by 3 bases and 2 bases, with 11 bases remaining between them. CDR1 is MGHDK and CDR2 is SYGVNS in the germline V gene. Here the CDR3 reads CASSEVQPTYNEQFF. The CDR3 DNA is TGTGCCAGCAGTGAGGTACAACCTACCTACAATGAGCAGTTCTTC.

CDR3 residues: CASSLSGGEETQYF. In DNA, the CDR3 is TGTGCCAGCAGCTTATCCGGGGGGGAAGAGACCCAGTACTTC. The gene calls are TRBV11-3 and TRBJ2-5; the match to TRBD2 covers 8 bases. V dropped 2 bases and J dropped 3; count of bases not matched to a gene: 2. Germline values: CDR1 SGHNT, CDR2 YENEEA. The CDR3 loop spans 14 amino acids.

This sequence joins TRBV5-4 and TRBJ1-2; a weak D match, TRBD1 (6 bases). The CDR3 is made up of 13 amino acids. V gave up 0 bases and J gave up 8 bases, with 11 bases separating them. Germline V lookup: CDR1 SGHNT, CDR2 YYREEE (reference sequence). In DNA, the CDR3 is TGTGCCAGCAGCTTGGAGCAGGGGCACGGCTACACCTTC. Protein sequence: CASSLEQGHGYTF.

This clone was seen a few times. This sequence joins TRBV27 and TRBJ1-1; possibly TRBD1 for D (5 bases). CDR3 length: 14 residues. Germline lookup yields CDR1 MNHEY and CDR2 SMNVEV (reference sequence). The V end was cut by 3 bases, the J end by 1 base, with 9 bases between. The CDR3 region has the DNA TGTGCCAGCAGTTTCTGGGGGGGGAACACTGAAGCTTTCTTT. Protein product: CASSFWGGNTEAFF.

The chain combines TRBV28 with TRBJ1-2, with no clear D. CDR3 size: 13 residues. Germline CDR1 is MDHEN and CDR2 is SYDVKM. The germline V and J ends were trimmed by 2 bases and 4 bases, with 8 bases remaining between them. The CDR3 loop reads CASSLTVGYGYTF. CDR3 coding DNA: TGTGCCAGCAGTTTAACGGTGGGCTATGGCTACACCTTC.

The chain couples TRBV7-3 to TRBJ2-1, with D possibly matching TRBD2 (6 bases). Between the trimmed V and J ends, which lost 0 bases and 0 bases, there was a span of 6 bases. Germline V gene lookup returns CDR1 SGHTA and CDR2 FQGTGA. CDR3 size: 15 residues. CDR3 sequence reads: CASSLTGGSYNEQFF. The CDR3 DNA sequence: TGTGCCAGCAGCTTAACCGGGGGCTCCTACAATGAGCAGTTCTTC. The entire variable domain, with the rest obtained from reference TRBV7-3 and TRBJ2-1, is as follows: GAGVSQTPSNKVTEKGKYVELRCDPISGHTALYWYRQSLGQGPEFLIYFQGTGAADDSGLPNDRFFAVRPEGSVSTLKIQRTERGDSAVYLCASSLTGGSYNEQFFGPGTRLTVL.

The rearrangement links TRBV18 to TRBJ2-3; 7 bases align to TRBD2. Germline V gene lookup returns CDR1 KGHSH and CDR2 LQKENI. This CDR3 is built from 15 residues. Trimming at V came to 4 bases and at J to 0 bases, leaving 4 bases not matched to a gene. CDR3 DNA: TGTGCCAGCTCACTACTAGCGACTAGCACAGATACGCAGTATTTT. It specifies CASSLLATSTDTQYF.

This clone was seen more than once but under ten times. The rearrangement uses TRBV11-2 and TRBJ2-5, with 9 bases identical to TRBD1. CDR1 and CDR2 (germline): SGHAT, FQNNGV. The CDR3 loop spans 13 amino acids. The ends lost 5 bases at V and 3 bases at J; junction bases unmatched: 1. The CDR3 nucleotides read TGTGCCAGCAGCAGGGACAGGGAAGAGACCCAGTACTTC. Its translation: CASSRDREETQYF.

The chain joins TRBV7-3 to TRBJ2-7, with a weak D call TRBD1 (5 bases). V gave up 5 bases and J gave up 7 bases, with 12 bases separating them. The CDR3 contains 12 residues. Germline CDR1 SGHTA, CDR2 FQGTGA. As DNA, the CDR3 is TGTGCCAGCAGCGTAGATAGGGGTGAGCAGTACTTC. It encodes CASSVDRGEQYF. Using reference TRBV7-3 and TRBJ2-7 for the parts outside the CDR3, the full variable domain is GAGVSQTPSNKVTEKGKYVELRCDPISGHTALYWYRQSLGQGPEFLIYFQGTGAADDSGLPNDRFFAVRPEGSVSTLKIQRTERGDSAVYLCASSVDRGEQYFGPGTRLTVT.

V gene TRBV6-5 combines with J gene TRBJ2-2, with D unclear. The germline CDR1 and CDR2 sequences are MNHEY and SVGAGI. V was trimmed by 5 bases and J by 2 bases, leaving 3 bases between them. This CDR3 is built from 12 residues. The CDR3 spells CASSLNTGELFF. The DNA of the CDR3 is TGTGCCAGCAGTCTTAACACCGGGGAGCTGTTTTTT.